This T cell receptor (beta chain) was identified during a study of cytomegalovirus exposure and HLA in healthy donors. The overall study: About 85 million unique TCR sequences came from HLA-typed donors in an early release. Whole-study findings and limits: Apart from CMV serostatus, no immune exposure information was available.

Turning to this clone: The antigen is unknown.

The CDR3 sequence is 15 residues long. Germline trimming cut 5 bases from V and 7 bases from J; bases unmatched to any gene: 9. Germline loops: CDR1 SGHTA, CDR2 FQGNSA. 13 Jbeta primers and 60 Vbeta primers were used for the PCR. The table came from immunoSEQ multiplex PCR; TCRdb's copy has only in-frame clones and leaves some out. Of 300,000 or so clones listed, 84% were seen once; the top ten hold roughly 2%. The TCR originated in a woman between 40 and 50 years old in good health and CMV-seropositive. The chain recombines TRBV7-2 with TRBJ1-5, with 9 nucleotides matching TRBD1. The sequencing sample was made of PBMCs. Written as DNA, the CDR3 is TGTGCCAGCAGCCTTACAGGGGGCTACAGGCAGCCCCAGCATTTT. Its protein is CASSLTGGYRQPQHF.